Each of the 28 T cell receptor beta chains below was sequenced from the same sample in a study of cytomegalovirus exposure and HLA in healthy donors. Amplification used 60 Vbeta primers and 13 Jbeta primers. Generated by immunoSEQ multiplex PCR, the TCRdb table keeps only in-frame clones and is missing some. The table shows some 200,000 clones, with roughly 80% occurring only once. Sequencing was carried out using PBMCs. These receptor sequences come from a woman aged 45-60 years in good health and CMV-seropositive.

This rearrangement joins TRBV28 to TRBJ1-2; TRBD1 might be the D (6 bases). V was pared by 7 bases and J by 2 bases, with 26 bases between. This CDR3 region has 18 residues. The germline V gene has CDR1 MDHEN and CDR2 SYDVKM. In nucleotides, the CDR3 is TGTGCCAGCATCAAACGGTGGGGTGGGACACCGACAAACTATGGCTACACCTTC. Encoded protein: CASIKRWGGTPTNYGYTF.

About this clone: No conserved phenylalanine or tryptophan is present at the end of the CDR3, so a read error is the likely explanation. The limits of the CDR3 on the DNA are not certain, so only TCRdb's listed CDR3 is given. This sequence joins TRBV11-2 and TRBJ2-7; TRBD2 is taken as the D call from the table, unchecked against the DNA. The germline gives CDR1 SGHAT, CDR2 FQNNGV. The CDR3 spans 8 residues, counting both ends. This chain's CDR3 is CASSFGSL.

The chain links TRBV18 to TRBJ2-1; 7 bases line up with TRBD2. CDR1 is KGHSH, CDR2 LQKENI, per germline. This CDR3 has 15 residues. V was clipped by 6 bases and J by 5 bases; unmatched bases: 10. The CDR3 DNA follows: TGTGCCAGCTCCAGTGGGGGAGGGAACAACAATGAGCAGTTCTTC. It translates to CASSSGGGNNNEQFF. Using reference TRBV18 and TRBJ2-1 for the parts outside the CDR3, the full variable domain is NAGVMQNPRHLVRRRGQEARLRCSPMKGHSHVYWYRQLPEEGLKFMVYLQKENIIDESGMPKERFSAEFPKEGPSILRIQQVVRGDSAAYFCASSSGGGNNNEQFFGPGTRLTVL.

The J gene is TRBJ2-5, the V gene TRBV5-4; D gene ambiguous. This CDR3 has 13 residues. Germline V lookup: CDR1 SGHNT, CDR2 YYREEE (reference sequence). The V gene lost 3 bases and the J gene lost 5 bases, with 11 bases spanning the gap. CDR3 protein: CASSSGPWETQYF. CDR3 DNA sequence: TGTGCCAGCAGCTCTGGGCCCTGGGAGACCCAGTACTTC. Combining the CDR3 with reference TRBV5-4 and TRBJ2-5 gives the whole variable domain ETGVTQSPTHLIKTRGQQVTLRCSSQSGHNTVSWYQQALGQGPQFIFQYYREEENGRGNFPPRFSGLQFPNYSSELNVNALELDDSALYLCASSSGPWETQYFGPGTRLLVL.

The V and J genes are TRBV2 and TRBJ1-6; maybe TRBD1 (5 bases). CDR1 and CDR2 (germline): SNHLY, FYNNEI. With 4 bases removed from V and 10 bases from J, the gap between germline ends came to 14 bases. The CDR3 has 14 residues. The CDR3 is CASSVGREGSPLHF. DNA for the CDR3: TGTGCCAGCAGTGTTGGCAGGGAGGGATCACCCCTCCACTTT.

In its sample, this clone was seen once. This chain connects TRBV10-3 to TRBJ2-1, with D perhaps matching TRBD1 (6 bases). In germline, CDR1 is ENHRY, CDR2 SYGVKD. The CDR3 runs 16 residues. With 6 bases removed from V and 5 bases from J, the gap between germline ends came to 20 bases. The DNA of the CDR3 is TGTGCCATCAGCTCCCGCCAGGGGCAGGGGAACAATGAGCAGTTCTTC. This codes for CAISSRQGQGNNEQFF.

As to this clone: The junction and the germline gene differ at one end; a read error may be behind it. The rearrangement joins TRBV7-7 to TRBJ2-1, with 10 positions matching TRBD2. The germline V gene encodes CDR1 SSHAT and CDR2 FNYEAQ (reference sequence). The CDR3 loop spans 15 amino acids. CDR3: CASSPGLAGGIEQFF. The CDR3, as DNA: TGTGCTAGCAGTCCCGGGTTAGCGGGGGGAATTGAGCAGTTCTTC. The variable domain in full, with the rest retrieved from reference TRBV7-7 and TRBJ2-1, is GAGVSQSPRYKVTKRGQDVTLRCDPISSHATLYWYQQALGQGPEFLTYFNYEAQPDKSGLPSDRFSAERPEGSISTLTIQRTEQRDSAMYRCASSPGLAGGIEQFFGPGTRLTVL.

V is TRBV5-1 and J is TRBJ2-1; D is possibly TRBD2 (6 bases). The CDR3 runs 15 residues. Per the germline V gene, CDR1 is SGHRS and CDR2 is YFSETQ. Trimming pared 0 bases from V and 1 base from J, leaving 8 bases between. The CDR3 protein is CASSLGAGSYNEQFF. CDR3 nucleotides: TGCGCCAGCAGCTTGGGGGCGGGGTCCTACAATGAGCAGTTCTTC.

The V and J genes are TRBV28 and TRBJ2-7; no firm D call. Trimming took 6 bases from V and 1 from J, leaving 19 bases between them. Germline loops: CDR1 MDHEN, CDR2 SYDVKM. The CDR3 consists of 16 residues. The CDR3 protein is CASSITDNPISYEQYF. Here the CDR3 DNA reads TGTGCCAGCAGCATCACAGACAACCCAATATCCTACGAGCAGTACTTC.

The chain recombines TRBV7-6 with TRBJ2-2; D remains ambiguous. The V and J ends lost 1 base and 5 bases respectively, with 5 bases between them. Looked up from germline, CDR1 is SGHVS and CDR2 is FNYEAQ. The CDR3 contains 13 residues. CDR3 amino acids: CASSLVLTGELFF. The CDR3 DNA is TGTGCCAGCAGCTTAGTTCTTACCGGGGAGCTGTTTTTT.

The chain recombines TRBV9 with TRBJ2-1, with 9 bases aligning to TRBD2. CDR1 and CDR2 from the germline V gene are SGDLS and YYNGEE. The length of the CDR3 is 16 residues. Losses at the gene ends were 1 base for V and 4 bases for J; bases not matched to a gene: 6. CDR3: CASSVSPAGGYNEQFF. As DNA, the CDR3 is TGTGCCAGCAGCGTATCCCCAGCGGGGGGTTACAATGAGCAGTTCTTC.

This clone was detected a few times. This rearrangement joins TRBV29-1 to TRBJ2-5; D is perhaps TRBD1 (6 bases). Germline lookup yields CDR1 SQVTM and CDR2 ANQGSEA. With 1 base removed from V and 4 bases from J, the gap between germline ends came to 19 bases. The CDR3 has 16 amino acids. The CDR3 here is CSVEVAVGTRGETQYF. CDR3 sequence (DNA): TGCAGCGTTGAAGTTGCGGTGGGGACACGAGGAGAGACCCAGTACTTC.

This rearrangement joins TRBV5-1 to TRBJ2-2; D is unresolved. Trimming shortened V by 0 bases and J by 1 base, and 13 bases separated the two germline ends. CDR1 is SGHRS and CDR2 is YFSETQ in the germline V gene. The CDR3 length is 17 residues. The CDR3 nucleotides read TGCGCCAGCAGCTTGGACCGGCCCCCAGGGAACACCGGGGAGCTGTTTTTT. This sequence encodes CASSLDRPPGNTGELFF.

The chain employs TRBV30 and TRBJ2-5; D is unresolved. The V and J ends lost 4 bases and 1 base respectively, with 13 bases between them. CDR1 GTSNPN and CDR2 SVGIG come from the germline V gene (reference sequence). The CDR3 totals 14 residues. In nucleotides, the CDR3 is TGTGCCTGGAACCCCATCTTCAGCCAAGAGACCCAGTACTTC. This translates into CAWNPIFSQETQYF.

The chain has TRBV6-5 and TRBJ1-5; 9 bases align to TRBD1. Germline V gene data show CDR1 as MNHEY and CDR2 as SVGAGI. V dropped 6 bases and J dropped 6; count of bases not matched to a gene: 6. The CDR3 sequence is 14 residues long. The CDR3, as DNA: TGTGCCAGCAGCCCCGGACAGGGGAGTCAGCCCCAGCATTTT. Translation: CASSPGQGSQPQHF.

The rearrangement links TRBV6-1 to TRBJ2-7; the match to TRBD1 covers 10 bases. After removal of 5 bases from V and 2 bases from J, the junction contained 6 bases not matched to a gene. This CDR3 region has 15 residues. Germline-derived CDR1 and CDR2 are MNHNS and SASEGT. As DNA, the CDR3 is TGTGCCAGCAGTTTCCCCGGGACAGGGGCCTACGAGCAGTACTTC. Amino acid sequence: CASSFPGTGAYEQYF.

This chain connects TRBV10-3 to TRBJ1-2, with D hard to call. The germline V gene has CDR1 ENHRY and CDR2 SYGVKD. Deletions cut 3 bases from V and 8 bases from J, with 7 bases between. The CDR3 runs to 11 residues. CDR3 nucleotides: TGTGCCATCAGTGAAAGCGGCGGCTACACCTTC. Translated: CAISESGGYTF.

The CDR3 DNA reads as TGTGCCAGCAGTGACCCAGGGGAGAGCTACGAGCAGTACTTC. Translated: CASSDPGESYEQYF. The chain combines TRBV2 with TRBJ2-7; D might be TRBD1 (6 bases). The CDR3 contains 14 residues. Trimming removed 3 bases from V and 3 bases from J, with 12 bases in between. Germline lookup yields CDR1 SNHLY and CDR2 FYNNEI.

The chain combines TRBV5-8 with TRBJ2-5; TRBD2 aligns across 9 bases. V lost 6 bases and J lost 5; bases outside the gene matches: 11. The germline gives CDR1 SGHTS, CDR2 YDEGEE. CDR3 length equals 15 residues. CDR3 nucleotide sequence: TGTGCCAGCACCGGAAGCGGGGGGCCATATGAGACCCAGTACTTC. This encodes CASTGSGGPYETQYF.

The V gene is TRBV21-1, the J gene TRBJ2-3; TRBD1 reflects the table's D call only, with no check against the DNA. TRBV21-1 is annotated as a pseudogene. CDR3 size: 17 residues. CDR3 residues: CASSKKLGQGVWDTQYF. CDR3 DNA sequence: TGTGCCAGCAGCAAAAAATTGGGACAGGGGGTTTGGGATACGCAGTATTTT.

The chain carries TRBV19 and TRBJ2-3, with 10 nucleotides matching TRBD2. Germline CDR1 reads LNHDA; CDR2 reads SQIVND (reference sequence). The CDR3 is 18 residues long. V was clipped by 5 bases and J by 0 bases; unmatched bases: 11. CDR3 amino acids: CASSHLEIAGGSTDTQYF. The DNA for the CDR3 is TGTGCCAGTAGTCACCTCGAAATAGCGGGGGGAAGCACAGATACGCAGTATTTT.

This chain connects TRBV25-1 to TRBJ2-2; 8 nucleotides match TRBD2. This CDR3 spans 15 amino acids. The V gene's germline CDR1 is MGHDK and CDR2 SYGVNS. J lost 5 bases, V lost 5 bases, and 7 bases had no gene match. The chain's CDR3 is CASSQREGRTGELFF. The CDR3, as DNA: TGTGCCAGCAGTCAACGGGAGGGGAGGACCGGGGAGCTGTTTTTT.

In the case of this clone: The DNA is omitted, as the CDR3 cannot be located on it reliably, and the CDR3 follows TCRdb's listing. The chain carries TRBV15 and TRBJ1-2; the D call TRBD1 from the table was never checked on the DNA. The CDR3 is 16 amino acids in total, end residues counted. CDR1 is LNHNV, CDR2 YYDKDF, per germline (reference sequence). CDR3 sequence reads: CATSRDFGPGGYGYTF.

This clone has a handful of counts. J is TRBJ2-3 and V is TRBV2; TRBD2 aligns across 12 bases. CDR1 is SNHLY and CDR2 is FYNNEI in the germline V gene. The V gene end was trimmed by 6 bases and the J gene end by 2 bases; junction bases not matched to a gene: 9. The CDR3 consists of 17 residues. The CDR3 DNA follows: TGTGCCAGCAGCCTCGGACTAGCGGGATTTAACACAGATACGCAGTATTTT. Amino acids: CASSLGLAGFNTDTQYF.

As concerns this clone: This same CDR3 is encoded by further DNA sequences in the sample. The gene calls are TRBV7-2 and TRBJ2-7, with D maybe TRBD1 (5 bases). The germline gives CDR1 SGHTA, CDR2 FQGNSA. The CDR3 runs 12 residues. V shed 2 bases and J shed 5 bases, with 7 bases lying between them. The CDR3 region has the DNA TGTGCCAGCAGCTTACAGGGCAACGAGCAGTACTTC. Translating it yields CASSLQGNEQYF.

This chain links TRBV5-4 with TRBJ2-5, with unresolved D. Trimming pared 1 base from V and 4 bases from J, leaving 11 bases between. The germline V gene encodes CDR1 SGHNT and CDR2 YYREEE (reference sequence). The CDR3 is made up of 14 amino acids. CDR3 nucleotide sequence: TGTGCCAGCAGCTTGAGGCAGGCAGTAGAGACCCAGTACTTC. This sequence encodes CASSLRQAVETQYF.

The chain joins TRBV6-5 to TRBJ2-7, with 8 bases matching TRBD1. This CDR3 spans 14 amino acids. After removal of 0 bases from V and 10 bases from J, the junction contained 8 bases not matched to a gene. Germline V gene lookup returns CDR1 MNHEY and CDR2 SVGAGI. CDR3 in amino acids: CASSYSVTGGRQYF. CDR3 sequence (DNA): TGTGCCAGCAGTTACTCGGTTACAGGGGGAAGACAGTACTTC.

This chain joins TRBV5-4 and TRBJ2-5, with TRBD2 identical over 8 bases. This CDR3 comprises 13 residues. With V trimmed by 1 base and J by 5 bases, 1 base remained unmatched. Looked up from germline, CDR1 is SGHNT and CDR2 is YYREEE (reference sequence). This CDR3 is CASSLQRGETQYF. CDR3 in DNA: TGTGCCAGCAGCTTGCAGCGGGGGGAGACCCAGTACTTC.